The 30 T cell receptor beta chains given below trace back to one sample, sequenced in a study of OX40 agonist ivuxolimab in advanced cancers. TCRdb's table, derived via immunoSEQ multiplex PCR, lists solely in-frame clones and lacks some. Of about 69,000 clones listed, 90% are singletons. The sample here was CD4+ or CD8+ T cells sorted from blood, taken in a trial of the OX40 agonist ivuxolimab. The receptors were sampled from an adult with an advanced solid tumor such as melanoma, head and neck, liver or kidney cancer.

The rearrangement joins TRBV9 to TRBJ1-2; D remains unclear. The CDR3 covers 13 residues. Trimming took off 3 bases at V and 2 bases at J, with 8 bases between the two ends. Germline V gene sequence: CDR1 SGDLS, CDR2 YYNGEE. The CDR3 is CASSAGKNYGYTF. The CDR3 DNA is TGTGCCAGCAGCGCTGGTAAGAACTATGGCTACACCTTC.

The gene calls are TRBV2 and TRBJ2-3; maybe TRBD2 (5 bases). V was clipped by 9 bases and J by 0 bases, with 13 bases between them. This CDR3 has 14 amino acids. Germline-derived CDR1 and CDR2 are SNHLY and FYNNEI. The CDR3: CASWTGGSTDTQYF. The CDR3 DNA follows: TGTGCCAGTTGGACTGGCGGGAGCACAGATACGCAGTATTTT.

The V gene is TRBV7-2, the J gene TRBJ2-3, with 8 positions matching TRBD2. Trimming removed 2 bases from V and 2 bases from J; junction bases left unmatched: 9. The CDR3 is 17 amino acids. Germline CDR1 SGHTA, CDR2 FQGNSA. The CDR3 protein is CASSLWASGSPTDTQYF. The CDR3 nucleotides are TGTGCCAGCAGCTTATGGGCCAGCGGGAGCCCCACAGATACGCAGTATTTT.

V and J are TRBV19 and TRBJ1-2; tentatively, D is TRBD1 (6 bases). Trimming removed 6 bases from V and 1 base from J, with 9 bases in between. Germline CDR1 reads LNHDA; CDR2 reads SQIVND (reference sequence). The CDR3 length is 13 residues. In DNA form, the CDR3 reads TGTGCCAGTAGCGACAGGAATAACTATGGCTACACCTTC. This encodes CASSDRNNYGYTF.

The genes are TRBV5-1 and TRBJ2-2; 8 bases match TRBD1. This CDR3 comprises 16 residues. Germline values: CDR1 SGHRS, CDR2 YFSETQ. Unmatched junction bases numbered 7, after V lost 5 bases and J lost 1 base. CDR3 sequence: CASSIQGAGNTGELFF. CDR3 sequence (DNA): TGCGCCAGCAGTATCCAGGGGGCGGGGAACACCGGGGAGCTGTTTTTT.

This clone was counted a few times. V is TRBV29-1 and J is TRBJ2-5; D is possibly TRBD2 (5 bases). The germline V gene has CDR1 SQVTM and CDR2 ANQGSEA. The length of the CDR3 is 12 residues. Trimming took 4 bases from V and 9 from J, leaving 15 bases between them. CDR3 in amino acids: CSVGSVEAAQYF. For the CDR3, the DNA is TGCAGCGTTGGTAGCGTGGAGGCGGCCCAGTACTTC.

The V and J genes are TRBV6-1 and TRBJ1-2; perhaps TRBD1 as D (5 bases). The germline gives CDR1 MNHNS, CDR2 SASEGT. The CDR3 sequence is 14 residues long. The ends were cut back, 2 bases at V and 7 bases at J, with 14 bases in the middle. CDR3 nucleotide sequence: TGTGCCAGCAGTGAACCAGGAGCAGGGTTTGGCTACACCTTC. Protein product: CASSEPGAGFGYTF.

This rearrangement joins TRBV7-9 to TRBJ2-3; TRBD2 matches at 9 bases. V was clipped by 3 bases and J by 4 bases; unmatched bases: 5. Per the germline V gene, CDR1 is SEHNR and CDR2 is FQNEAQ (reference sequence). The CDR3 has 15 residues. The chain's CDR3 is CASSFLAGASDTQYF. The CDR3 DNA reads as TGTGCCAGCAGCTTCTTAGCGGGAGCTTCAGATACGCAGTATTTT.

The V and J genes are TRBV6-5 and TRBJ2-7, with 8 bases lining up with TRBD2. CDR3 size: 12 residues. V trimming: 11 bases; J trimming: 6 bases; junction bases outside the gene matches: 9. Germline lookup yields CDR1 MNHEY and CDR2 SVGAGI. CDR3: CASSGRAREQYF. CDR3 DNA: TGTGCCTCTTCCGGGAGGGCTCGCGAGCAGTACTTC.

This chain uses TRBV15 with TRBJ1-5; a weak D match, TRBD1 (6 bases). The V and J ends lost 0 bases and 6 bases respectively, with 12 bases between them. Germline CDR1 LNHNV, CDR2 YYDKDF (reference sequence). The CDR3 is 15 amino acids. The CDR3 protein is CATSRDLGGGQPQHF. CDR3 nucleotides: TGTGCCACCAGCAGAGATCTCGGAGGGGGTCAGCCCCAGCATTTT.

V gene TRBV5-4 combines with J gene TRBJ2-5; 11 positions agree with TRBD2. This CDR3 region has 14 residues. V gave up 4 bases and J gave up 5 bases; unmatched junction bases: 4. The V gene's germline CDR1 is SGHNT and CDR2 YYREEE (reference sequence). The CDR3 DNA is TGTGCCAGCAGCGTAGCGGGAGGGGGGGAGACCCAGTACTTC. Its translation: CASSVAGGGETQYF.

The chain joins TRBV27 to TRBJ2-7; D may be TRBD2 (5 bases). The V end lost 6 bases, the J end lost 5 bases, and 14 bases lay between the germline ends. The CDR3 length is 13 residues. Germline V lookup: CDR1 MNHEY, CDR2 SMNVEV (reference sequence). In DNA, the CDR3 is TGTGCCAGCAGAATCTACGGGAAAGACGAGCAGTACTTC. This translates into CASRIYGKDEQYF.

The chain recombines TRBV5-1 with TRBJ2-7; 10 bases align to TRBD2. The germline V gene encodes CDR1 SGHRS and CDR2 YFSETQ. The ends lost 4 bases at V and 4 bases at J; junction bases unmatched: 5. CDR3 length: 14 residues. The CDR3, as DNA: TGCGCCAGCAGCCCTTTAGCGGGAGGTTACGAGCAGTACTTC. Its protein product is CASSPLAGGYEQYF.

The J gene is TRBJ2-5, the V gene TRBV12-5; TRBD2 matches 7 bases. The CDR3 extends over 13 amino acids. Trimming cost V 3 bases and J 5 bases; bases outside gene matches: 3. CDR1 and CDR2 (germline): LGHNT, FRNRAP. CDR3 nucleotides: TGTGCTAGTGGTTTAGGCGGGAGTGAGACCCAGTACTTC. Translation gives CASGLGGSETQYF.

This clone showed up just a few times. The CDR3 sequence: CASSQDTRLAHRGDTQYF. The CDR3 DNA reads as TGCGCCAGCAGCCAAGATACCCGACTAGCCCATAGGGGAGATACGCAGTATTTT. V and J are TRBV4-3 and TRBJ2-3, with TRBD2 identical over 7 bases. With 0 bases clipped from V and 5 bases from J, the junction kept 14 bases outside the gene matches. Germline V gene sequence: CDR1 LGHNA, CDR2 YSLEER. The CDR3 length is 18 residues.

The V call is TRBV28, the J call TRBJ2-1; D remains unclear. Trimming removed 2 bases from V and 10 bases from J, with 9 bases in between. CDR1 and CDR2 (germline): MDHEN, SYDVKM. The CDR3 is 12 residues long. CDR3 DNA sequence: TGTGCCAGCAGTTTAAATACTTTCGAGCAGTTCTTC. It is translated as CASSLNTFEQFF.

In its sample, this clone was seen a few times. The chain has TRBV19 and TRBJ1-1, with unresolved D. This CDR3 has 14 amino acids. V gave up 1 base and J gave up 1 base, with 7 bases separating them. The germline CDR1 and CDR2 sequences are LNHDA and SQIVND (reference sequence). This CDR3 is CASSIGRENTEAFF. CDR3 DNA sequence: TGTGCCAGTAGTATAGGTAGGGAGAACACTGAAGCTTTCTTT. The full variable domain, with the rest looked up from reference TRBV19 and TRBJ1-1, is DGGITQSPKYLFRKEGQNVTLSCEQNLNHDAMYWYRQDPGQGLRLIYYSQIVNDFQKGDIAEGYSVSREKKESFPLTVTSAQKNPTAFYLCASSIGRENTEAFFGQGTRLTVV.

This chain links TRBV5-4 with TRBJ2-1; 8 nucleotides line up with TRBD2. The germline V gene encodes CDR1 SGHNT and CDR2 YYREEE (reference sequence). The CDR3 consists of 16 residues. V trimming: 10 bases; J trimming: 6 bases; junction bases outside the gene matches: 18. The CDR3 region has the DNA TGTGCCCACGCGGTGGGGGGGCTGAGCGGGAGCAATGAGCAGTTCTTC. Amino acids: CAHAVGGLSGSNEQFF.

The rearrangement uses TRBV28 and TRBJ1-2; D not certain. Germline CDR1 and CDR2: MDHEN and SYDVKM. Between the trimmed V and J ends, which lost 1 base and 3 bases, there was a span of 9 bases. The CDR3 has 14 residues. CDR3 residues: CASSLSRPYYGYTF. CDR3 coding DNA: TGTGCCAGCAGTTTATCGCGACCCTACTATGGCTACACCTTC.

V and J are TRBV9 and TRBJ1-3; no firm D call. The CDR3 sequence is 14 residues long. V lost 4 bases, J lost 0 bases, and 8 bases lay in between. The germline V gene has CDR1 SGDLS and CDR2 YYNGEE. The CDR3 region is CASSWHPSGNTIYF. Here the CDR3 DNA reads TGTGCCAGCAGCTGGCACCCCTCTGGAAACACCATATATTTT. The variable domain in full, completed from reference TRBV9 and TRBJ1-3, reads DSGVTQTPKHLITATGQRVTLRCSPRSGDLSVYWYQQSLDQGLQFLIQYYNGEERAKGNILERFSAQQFPDLHSELNLSSLELGDSALYFCASSWHPSGNTIYFGEGSWLTVV.

CDR3 region: CASSFNLGNQPQHF. DNA of the CDR3: TGTGCCAGCAGCTTTAATCTTGGAAATCAGCCCCAGCATTTT. The chain links TRBV7-2 to TRBJ1-5, with no clear D. The CDR3 is 14 amino acids. Germline V gene sequence: CDR1 SGHTA, CDR2 FQGNSA. V was trimmed by 3 bases and J by 4 bases, leaving 10 bases between them.

The rearrangement joins TRBV28 to TRBJ2-3; TRBD2 aligns across 8 bases. Germline values: CDR1 MDHEN, CDR2 SYDVKM. The CDR3 is 15 residues long. The V segment lost 3 bases and the J segment 1 base; nucleotides outside the gene matches: 3. The CDR3 coding sequence is TGTGCCAGCAGTTTGAGCGGGAGAGGCACAGATACGCAGTATTTT. This codes for CASSLSGRGTDTQYF.

V usage is TRBV5-6 and J usage is TRBJ2-5; TRBD1 might be the D (6 bases). Germline CDR1 SGHDT, CDR2 YYEEEE. The CDR3 spans 13 residues. V was pared by 4 bases and J by 5 bases, with 12 bases between. CDR3 residues: CASSELGGETQYF. CDR3 bases: TGTGCCAGCAGCGAACTAGGGGGTGAGACCCAGTACTTC.

The J gene is TRBJ1-5, the V gene TRBV10-3; tentatively, D is TRBD1 (6 bases). The CDR3 extends over 14 amino acids. CDR1 and CDR2 (germline): ENHRY, SYGVKD. The V end was cut by 3 bases, the J end by 3 bases, with 9 bases between. CDR3 sequence: CAISEQGINQPQHF. The CDR3 nucleotides are TGTGCCATCAGTGAACAGGGTATCAATCAGCCCCAGCATTTT.

The V call is TRBV28, the J call TRBJ2-7; 11 nucleotides agree with TRBD1. Trimming at V came to 5 bases and at J to 2 bases, leaving 11 bases not matched to a gene. CDR1 MDHEN and CDR2 SYDVKM come from the germline V gene. The CDR3 contains 17 residues. In DNA, the CDR3 is TGTGCCAGCAGTCGGCCCCCCGGGACAGGGGGGGCCTACGAGCAGTACTTC. This codes for CASSRPPGTGGAYEQYF. The variable domain in full, with the rest retrieved from reference TRBV28 and TRBJ2-7, is DVKVTQSSRYLVKRTGEKVFLECVQDMDHENMFWYRQDPGLGLRLIYFSYDVKMKEKGDIPEGYSVSREKKERFSLILESASTNQTSMYLCASSRPPGTGGAYEQYFGPGTRLTVT.

This sequence joins TRBV7-8 and TRBJ2-3, with a tentative D call TRBD2 (5 bases). The CDR3 has 14 amino acids. CDR1 is SGHVS and CDR2 is FQNEAQ in the germline V gene. V shed 5 bases and J shed 2 bases, with 11 bases lying between them. The CDR3 protein is CASSKERYTDTQYF. CDR3 nucleotide sequence: TGTGCCAGCAGCAAAGAGCGGTACACAGATACGCAGTATTTT. Combining the CDR3 with reference TRBV7-8 and TRBJ2-3 gives the whole variable domain GAGVSQSPRYKVAKRGQDVALRCDPISGHVSLFWYQQALGQGPEFLTYFQNEAQLDKSGLPSDRFFAERPEGSVSTLKIQRTQQEDSAVYLCASSKERYTDTQYFGPGTRLTVL.

The rearrangement links TRBV5-6 to TRBJ2-6; D ambiguous. The CDR3 loop spans 15 amino acids. Looked up from germline, CDR1 is SGHDT and CDR2 is YYEEEE. The germline V and J ends were trimmed by 4 bases and 0 bases, with 8 bases remaining between them. DNA for the CDR3: TGTGCCAGCAGCACACGACTCTCTGGGGCCAACGTCCTGACTTTC. Its protein is CASSTRLSGANVLTF.

This chain uses TRBV6-5 with TRBJ1-1; D is undetermined. The CDR3 is 12 amino acids. CDR1 is MNHEY and CDR2 is SVGAGI in the germline V gene. V lost 5 bases and J lost 7, with 11 bases in between. The CDR3 sequence: CASSGTRSEAFF. CDR3 nucleotides: TGTGCCAGCAGTGGTACCAGGAGTGAAGCTTTCTTT.

The rearrangement uses TRBV7-2 and TRBJ2-2; D gene uncertain. The ends were cut back, 5 bases at V and 2 bases at J, with 9 bases in the middle. Germline V gene data show CDR1 as SGHTA and CDR2 as FQGNSA. The CDR3 loop spans 14 amino acids. The chain's CDR3 is CASSPPPNTGELFF. The DNA for the CDR3 is TGTGCCAGCAGCCCCCCCCCAAACACCGGGGAGCTGTTTTTT.

The rearrangement links TRBV7-9 to TRBJ2-5; D is ambiguous. The CDR3 extends over 14 amino acids. Trimming shortened V by 5 bases and J by 5 bases, and 15 bases separated the two germline ends. CDR1 and CDR2 (germline): SEHNR, FQNEAQ (reference sequence). The CDR3 nucleotides are TGTGCCAGCAGCCCCCTTGGACCTTTGGAGACCCAGTACTTC. Its protein is CASSPLGPLETQYF.